Below, 2 T cell receptor beta chains from the same sample are listed, as sequenced in a study of cytomegalovirus exposure and HLA in healthy donors. Use of 60 Vbeta and 13 Jbeta primers characterized the PCR. The repertoire was sequenced with immunoSEQ multiplex PCR; TCRdb's copy has only in-frame clones and lacks some. The sample consists of 180,000 or so clones, roughly 9.5% of them appearing once. The source material was PBMCs. These receptors were collected from a woman between 25 and 40 years old in good health and CMV-seropositive.

The J gene is TRBJ2-2, the V gene TRBV2; maybe TRBD2 (6 bases). CDR1 is SNHLY, CDR2 FYNNEI, per germline. The V gene lost 6 bases and the J gene lost 4 bases, with 15 bases spanning the gap. This CDR3 spans 15 amino acids. The CDR3 is CASRGRTLSTGELFF. The DNA of the CDR3 is TGTGCCAGCAGGGGGAGGACTCTTTCCACCGGGGAGCTGTTTTTT.

The chain employs TRBV19 and TRBJ2-1; 10 bases agree with TRBD2. This CDR3 is built from 15 residues. Germline lookup yields CDR1 LNHDA and CDR2 SQIVND (reference sequence). The junction had 7 bases not matched to a gene; V was cut back by 3 bases and J by 8 bases. The chain's CDR3 is CASSISASGSDEQFF. The CDR3 DNA follows: TGTGCCAGTAGTATTTCGGCTAGCGGGAGCGATGAGCAGTTCTTC. Supplemented by reference TRBV19 and TRBJ2-1, the full variable domain reads DGGITQSPKYLFRKEGQNVTLSCEQNLNHDAMYWYRQDPGQGLRLIYYSQIVNDFQKGDIAEGYSVSREKKESFPLTVTSAQKNPTAFYLCASSISASGSDEQFFGPGTRLTVL.